The 31 T cell receptor beta chains below were found in one sample sequenced in a study of blood T cell repertoires in COVID-19. The protocol was immunoSEQ multiplex PCR, while the TCRdb copy is restricted to in-frame clones and leaves out a portion. The sample consists of under 150,000 clones, about 87% of them appearing once. Sequencing used peripheral blood. These receptors were collected from a man over 45 with active COVID-19.

The chain is built from TRBV6-2 or TRBV6-3 and TRBJ1-2, with D tentatively TRBD1 (6 bases). CDR1 and CDR2 from the germline V gene are MNHEY and SVGEGT. V lost 2 bases to trimming and J lost 4 bases, with 8 bases between them. The CDR3 contains 13 residues. The DNA for the CDR3 is TGTGCCAGCAGTTACGGGGGCGGCTATGGCTACACCTTC. As protein: CASSYGGGYGYTF.

The chain is built from TRBV27 and TRBJ1-2; the D gene is possibly TRBD1 (5 bases). The CDR3 runs 15 residues. Deletions cut 7 bases from V and 6 bases from J, with 21 bases between. Germline assignment: CDR1 MNHEY and CDR2 SMNVEV (reference sequence). CDR3 DNA sequence: TGTGCCAGCACCTTATCATGGGAGCGGGGACATGGCTACACCTTC. It codes for CASTLSWERGHGYTF.

The gene calls are TRBV3-1 (or the pseudogene TRBV3-2) and TRBJ2-1; no reliable D call. V shed 0 bases and J shed 7 bases, with 19 bases lying between them. There are 17 residues in the CDR3. Per the germline V gene, CDR1 is LGHDT and CDR2 is YNNKEL (reference sequence). This CDR3 is CASSQEGKAYLLNEQFF. The CDR3 DNA sequence: TGTGCCAGCAGCCAAGAGGGCAAGGCCTATCTACTTAATGAGCAGTTCTTC.

This chain uses TRBV3-1 (or the pseudogene TRBV3-2) with TRBJ2-7; 7 bases map to TRBD2. The CDR3 is 16 amino acids. Trimming cost V 1 base and J 2 bases; bases outside gene matches: 8. Germline-derived CDR1 and CDR2 are LGHDT and YNNKEL (reference sequence). The CDR3 sequence: CASSQVMGGVTYEQYF. The DNA for the CDR3 is TGTGCCAGCAGCCAAGTGATGGGAGGGGTCACCTACGAGCAGTACTTC.

The V call is TRBV3-1 (or the pseudogene TRBV3-2), the J call TRBJ1-3; TRBD1 matches 7 bases. Trimming at V came to 6 bases and at J to 2 bases, leaving 13 bases not matched to a gene. The CDR3 has 17 residues. Germline V gives CDR1 LGHDT, CDR2 YNNKEL (reference sequence). The CDR3 sequence is CASSPTRGGATGNTIYF. The CDR3 DNA reads TGTGCCAGCAGTCCGACTCGAGGGGGCGCGACTGGAAACACCATATATTTT.

V gene TRBV19 combines with J gene TRBJ1-1; no firm D call. Germline lookup yields CDR1 LNHDA and CDR2 SQIVND (reference sequence). The CDR3 sequence is 12 residues long. Trimming left V 7 bases short and J 8 bases short, with 14 bases between. The CDR3 spells CASKFEGGEAFF. The CDR3 coding sequence is TGTGCCAGTAAATTTGAGGGCGGAGAAGCTTTCTTT.

The chain is built from TRBV24-1 and TRBJ2-5; 8 bases fit TRBD1. The V and J ends lost 5 bases and 3 bases, in that order; junction bases with no gene match: 7. CDR3 length equals 15 residues. Germline V CDR1 and CDR2: KGHDR, SFDVKD. The CDR3 nucleotides read TGTGCCACCAGTGCGGCAGGGGGCGATGAAGAGACCCAGTACTTC. Its protein product is CATSAAGGDEETQYF.

This clone has a single count. The V gene is TRBV6-5, the J gene TRBJ2-3, with 7 bases fitting TRBD2. The germline CDR1 and CDR2 sequences are MNHEY and SVGAGI. The CDR3 is made up of 14 amino acids. Trimming at V came to 8 bases and at J to 1 base, leaving 6 bases not matched to a gene. The CDR3 DNA reads as TGTGCCAGCTCACTGGGAGGGGGCACAGATACGCAGTATTTT. Translating it yields CASSLGGGTDTQYF.

This chain links TRBV6-5 with TRBJ1-1; D call uncertain. Germline assignment: CDR1 MNHEY and CDR2 SVGAGI. The CDR3 runs to 14 residues. Trimming removed 6 bases at V and 3 bases at J, with 14 bases between. The CDR3 region is CASSGVQTYTEAFF. The CDR3 DNA sequence: TGTGCCAGCAGCGGGGTACAGACTTACACTGAAGCTTTCTTT.

J is TRBJ1-2 and V is TRBV19; D may be TRBD1 (5 bases). Trimming removed 5 bases from V and 3 bases from J, with 13 bases in between. The CDR3 is 14 residues long. Germline assignment: CDR1 LNHDA and CDR2 SQIVND (reference sequence). CDR3 residues: CASSWGEDDYGYTF. CDR3 in DNA: TGTGCCAGTAGTTGGGGGGAGGATGACTATGGCTACACCTTC. The full variable domain, its missing parts supplied by reference TRBV19 and TRBJ1-2, is DGGITQSPKYLFRKEGQNVTLSCEQNLNHDAMYWYRQDPGQGLRLIYYSQIVNDFQKGDIAEGYSVSREKKESFPLTVTSAQKNPTAFYLCASSWGEDDYGYTFGSGTRLTVV.

The sample holds a few counts of this clone. The chain carries TRBV3-1 (or the pseudogene TRBV3-2) and TRBJ1-5; 8 positions match TRBD1. V lost 4 bases and J lost 4; bases outside the gene matches: 3. The CDR3 consists of 14 residues. Germline values: CDR1 LGHDT, CDR2 YNNKEL (reference sequence). CDR3 region: CASSLRTGNQPQHF. As DNA, the CDR3 is TGTGCCAGCAGCCTTAGGACAGGGAATCAGCCCCAGCATTTT.

This clone was counted only a few times. The chain links TRBV10-3 to TRBJ2-7, with a weak D call TRBD1 (7 bases). Germline CDR1 is ENHRY and CDR2 is SYGVKD. The ends were cut back, 7 bases at V and 3 bases at J, with 13 bases in the middle. This CDR3 is built from 13 residues. Here the CDR3 reads CAIMAGTDYEQYF. CDR3 nucleotide sequence: TGTGCCATCATGGCGGGGACAGACTACGAGCAGTACTTC.

The CDR3 DNA reads as TGCAGTGCTAGTCTGCGGAGCTCCTACGAGCAGTACTTC. This sequence encodes CSASLRSSYEQYF. This chain connects TRBV20-1 to TRBJ2-7; D not resolved. Trimming left V 3 bases short and J 0 bases short, with 9 bases between. The CDR3 is 13 amino acids. The V gene's germline CDR1 is DFQATT and CDR2 SNEGSKA (reference sequence).

This sequence joins TRBV6-6 and TRBJ2-5, with 8 bases matching TRBD1. This CDR3 region has 14 residues. V shed 2 bases, J shed 2 bases, and the junction held 1 base outside the gene matches. Germline lookup yields CDR1 MNHNY and CDR2 SVGAGI (reference sequence). CDR3 sequence: CASSYRQGQETQYF. The CDR3 region has the DNA TGTGCCAGCAGTTACCGACAGGGGCAAGAGACCCAGTACTTC.

The chain uses TRBV7-9 and TRBJ2-3, with D hard to call. Germline CDR1 reads SEHNR; CDR2 reads FQNEAQ (reference sequence). The CDR3 contains 11 residues. Trimming cost V 4 bases and J 6 bases, with 5 bases left between them. The CDR3 bases are TGTGCCAGCAGCTCCTCGGATACGCAGTATTTT. It specifies CASSSSDTQYF.

The chain combines TRBV5-6 with TRBJ1-6; D gene unclear. This CDR3 spans 14 amino acids. Trimming removed 0 bases from V and 5 bases from J, with 6 bases in between. Looked up from germline, CDR1 is SGHDT and CDR2 is YYEEEE. The CDR3 DNA follows: TGTGCCAGCAGCTTGGTCGAGAATAATTCACCCCTCCACTTT. Translated: CASSLVENNSPLHF. The whole variable domain, remainder taken from reference TRBV5-6 and TRBJ1-6, is DAGVTQSPTHLIKTRGQQVTLRCSPKSGHDTVSWYQQALGQGPQFIFQYYEEEERQRGNFPDRFSGHQFPNYSSELNVNALLLGDSALYLCASSLVENNSPLHFGNGTRLTVT.

This clone was observed once. The V call is TRBV29-1, the J call TRBJ2-7; a possible D gene is TRBD2 (5 bases). This CDR3 is built from 13 residues. CDR1 is SQVTM and CDR2 is ANQGSEA in the germline V gene. V was cut by 5 bases and J by 1 base, with 12 bases left in between. Written as DNA, the CDR3 is TGCAGCGTTCGTGGACTTGGTTCCTACGAGCAGTACTTC. Translating gives CSVRGLGSYEQYF.

The chain carries TRBV2 and TRBJ1-1; D gene uncertain. Trimming pared 3 bases from V and 7 bases from J, leaving 15 bases between. This CDR3 has 14 amino acids. CDR1 and CDR2 from the germline V gene are SNHLY and FYNNEI. The CDR3 region is CASSDPHRDLEAFF. The DNA for the CDR3 is TGTGCCAGCAGTGACCCCCACAGAGACCTTGAAGCTTTCTTT.

This clone was seen a handful of times. This rearrangement joins TRBV25-1 to TRBJ1-1; D not resolved. The ends were cut back, 8 bases at V and 0 bases at J, with 13 bases in the middle. Germline CDR1 and CDR2: MGHDK and SYGVNS. This CDR3 contains 14 residues. The CDR3 coding sequence is TGTGCCAGCCTCCCGACACGCTTGAACACTGAAGCTTTCTTT. Its protein product is CASLPTRLNTEAFF.

The rearrangement uses TRBV5-4 and TRBJ1-2; D not certain. The CDR3 covers 15 residues. Germline V CDR1 and CDR2: SGHNT, YYREEE (reference sequence). V was trimmed by 3 bases and J by 6 bases, leaving 18 bases between them. The CDR3 loop reads CASSSPSWRGNGYTF. CDR3 bases: TGTGCCAGCAGCTCCCCTTCTTGGCGGGGAAATGGCTACACCTTC.

The chain carries TRBV11-2 and TRBJ1-6, with 7 bases matching TRBD1. The CDR3 consists of 15 residues. V lost 4 bases to trimming and J lost 3 bases; unmatched junction nucleotides: 3. The germline gives CDR1 SGHAT, CDR2 FQNNGV. Here the CDR3 DNA reads TGTGCCAGCAGCTCGGGACAGTTCTATAATTCACCCCTCCACTTT. This codes for CASSSGQFYNSPLHF. Supplemented by reference TRBV11-2 and TRBJ1-6, the full variable domain reads EAGVAQSPRYKIIEKRQSVAFWCNPISGHATLYWYQQILGQGPKLLIQFQNNGVVDDSQLPKDRFSAERLKGVDSTLKIQPAKLEDSAVYLCASSSGQFYNSPLHFGNGTRLTVT.

The genes are TRBV5-1 and TRBJ2-2, with TRBD2 matching 9 bases. Trimming removed 1 base from V and 4 bases from J; junction bases left unmatched: 5. There are 16 residues in the CDR3. Germline CDR1 SGHRS, CDR2 YFSETQ. For the CDR3, the DNA is TGCGCCAGCAGCTTGATCCCTAGCGGGGTCACCGGGGAGCTGTTTTTT. Encoded protein: CASSLIPSGVTGELFF.

The gene calls are TRBV7-9 and TRBJ2-6; unclear D gene. Trimming cost V 3 bases and J 2 bases, with 11 bases left between them. Germline V lookup: CDR1 SEHNR, CDR2 FQNEAQ (reference sequence). CDR3 length: 16 residues. The CDR3 coding sequence is TGTGCCAGCAGCTTCCCTGTAGTGGCTGGGGCCAACGTCCTGACTTTC. It translates to CASSFPVVAGANVLTF.

This chain joins TRBV5-4 and TRBJ1-3, with a weak D call TRBD1 (6 bases). This CDR3 contains 16 residues. V lost 3 bases and J lost 2, with 15 bases in between. The germline V gene encodes CDR1 SGHNT and CDR2 YYREEE (reference sequence). CDR3 sequence reads: CASSSQGFIAGNTIYF. As DNA, the CDR3 is TGTGCCAGCAGCTCGCAGGGGTTCATAGCTGGAAACACCATATATTTT.

The J gene is TRBJ2-3, the V gene TRBV7-2; tentative D call: TRBD2 (5 bases). The CDR3 length is 16 residues. The germline V and J ends were trimmed by 5 bases and 3 bases, with 18 bases remaining between them. The germline V gene has CDR1 SGHTA and CDR2 FQGNSA. CDR3 residues: CASSLGLRGATDTQYF. In DNA form, the CDR3 reads TGTGCCAGCAGCCTAGGTCTACGGGGAGCGACAGATACGCAGTATTTT. Filled out from reference TRBV7-2 and TRBJ2-3, the complete variable domain reads GAGVSQSPSNKVTEKGKDVELRCDPISGHTALYWYRQSLGQGLEFLIYFQGNSAPDKSGLPSDRFSAERTGGSVSTLTIQRTQQEDSAVYLCASSLGLRGATDTQYFGPGTRLTVL.

The chain recombines TRBV7-9 with TRBJ2-5; D may be TRBD2 (5 bases). Trimming stripped 5 bases from V and 2 bases from J, with 9 bases between. This CDR3 is 13 amino acids long. CDR1 is SEHNR, CDR2 FQNEAQ, per germline (reference sequence). CDR3 residues: CASSRGLQETQYF. CDR3 coding DNA: TGTGCCAGCAGCCGAGGGCTTCAAGAGACCCAGTACTTC.

This clone was recorded once. The chain carries TRBV5-5 and TRBJ2-1; 10 bases agree with TRBD1. V was clipped by 4 bases and J by 9 bases; unmatched bases: 10. Looked up from germline, CDR1 is SGHKS and CDR2 is YYEKEE (reference sequence). The length of the CDR3 is 15 residues. The CDR3 sequence: CASSSRPGQGLEQFF. CDR3 nucleotide sequence: TGTGCCAGCAGCAGTCGGCCGGGACAGGGGCTTGAGCAGTTCTTC.

This rearrangement joins TRBV6-5 to TRBJ1-5; 8 nucleotides agree with TRBD1. The CDR3 totals 14 residues. Germline CDR1 MNHEY, CDR2 SVGAGI. J gave up 3 bases and V 5 bases, and 3 bases lay outside the gene matches. The CDR3 nucleotides are TGTGCCAGCAGTCAGGGACAGGTCAATCAGCCCCAGCATTTT. This codes for CASSQGQVNQPQHF.

V is TRBV19 and J is TRBJ1-5, with 8 bases identical to TRBD1. The V gene's germline CDR1 is LNHDA and CDR2 SQIVND (reference sequence). This CDR3 is built from 18 residues. V lost 6 bases and J lost 1; bases outside the gene matches: 14. Here the CDR3 reads CASRRGLSGQGSNQPQHF. DNA of the CDR3: TGTGCCAGTAGACGGGGCCTTTCTGGACAGGGAAGCAATCAGCCCCAGCATTTT.

In this sample, this clone turned up once. The rearrangement uses TRBV5-7 and TRBJ1-4; no clear D. TRBV5-7 has ORF status, its function being uncertain. The CDR3 is 15 amino acids. Trimming took off 0 bases at V and 5 bases at J, with 11 bases between the two ends. The CDR3 loop is CASSLESEPNEKLFF. The DNA of the CDR3 is TGTGCCAGCAGCTTGGAAAGTGAGCCAAATGAAAAACTGTTTTTT.

This clone was observed once. The J gene is TRBJ1-2, the V gene TRBV7-2; D is unclear. This CDR3 is 12 amino acids long. Germline V gene lookup returns CDR1 SGHTA and CDR2 FQGNSA. V dropped 0 bases and J dropped 7 bases, with 6 bases sitting between them. The CDR3 region has the DNA TGTGCCAGCAGCTTAGCTAATAGTGGCTACACCTTC. As protein: CASSLANSGYTF. Supplemented by reference TRBV7-2 and TRBJ1-2, the full variable domain reads GAGVSQSPSNKVTEKGKDVELRCDPISGHTALYWYRQSLGQGLEFLIYFQGNSAPDKSGLPSDRFSAERTGGSVSTLTIQRTQQEDSAVYLCASSLANSGYTFGSGTRLTVV.